This T cell receptor beta chain is drawn from a study of cytomegalovirus exposure and HLA in healthy donors. The protocol was immunoSEQ multiplex PCR, while the TCRdb copy is restricted to in-frame clones and leaves out a portion. The sample contains about 330,000 clones, about 85% of which appear only once. V gave up 8 bases and J gave up 0 bases, with 6 bases separating them. The CDR3 runs 11 residues. Germline loops: CDR1 DFQATT, CDR2 SNEGSKA (reference sequence). V and J are TRBV20-1 and TRBJ2-3; no clear D. What was sequenced was PBMCs. This sequence originates from a woman aged 30 to 39 in good health and CMV-seropositive. CDR3 DNA: TGCAGTCACTACAGCACAGATACGCAGTATTTT. Residues: CSHYSTDTQYF.